Listed below are T cell receptor beta chains from one sample, sequenced in a study of a mutant IDH1 vaccine in newly diagnosed glioma. This table comes from immunoSEQ multiplex PCR, and its TCRdb copy is limited to in-frame clones, with some not included. The sample records 25,000 to 30,000 clones, approximately 80% being singletons. What these receptors recognize is not known. The specimen comprised PBMCs, sampled from a glioma patient whose treatment included an IDH1 peptide vaccine. The receptors were sampled from a man in his forties or fifties with glioma. CDR3s include the opening cysteine and the closing phenylalanine or tryptophan. D genes are given only for firm matches. For some rows the clone size is stated as once, few or many, or as a class when expanded; others skip it.

TRBD2	TRBV19	.	TRBJ2-5	CATLGGGTGETQYF	TGTGCCACCTTGGGGGGAGGGACCGGCGAGACCCAGTACTTC
.	TRBV6-5	.	TRBJ2-7	CASSDGVDEQYF	TGTGCCAGCAGTGACGGGGTGGACGAGCAGTACTTC
TRBD1	TRBV14	.	TRBJ2-5	CASSLTGKTQYF	TGTGCCAGCAGCCTGACAGGGAAGACCCAGTACTTC
TRBD2	TRBV28	once	TRBJ2-3	CASRRTSGRGDTQYF	TGTGCCAGCAGACGGACTAGCGGGAGGGGAGATACGCAGTATTTT
TRBD2	TRBV19	.	TRBJ2-7	CASSIVGGPGEQYF	TGTGCCAGTAGTATTGTGGGAGGGCCCGGCGAGCAGTACTTC
.	TRBV27	.	TRBJ1-1	CASSLRSVNTEAFF	TGTGCCAGCAGTTTACGTTCAGTAAACACTGAAGCTTTCTTT
.	TRBV5-8	.	TRBJ1-2	CASSLTGRQIPYGYTF	TGTGCCAGCAGCTTGACGGGTAGACAGATCCCTTATGGCTACACCTTC
.	TRBV6-1	.	TRBJ1-6	CASILDRDNSPLHF	TGTGCCAGCATCCTGGACCGAGATAATTCACCCCTCCACTTT
.	TRBV18	few	TRBJ1-1	CASSPPRDPRGTEAFF	TGTGCCAGCTCACCACCGCGGGATCCCCGGGGGACTGAAGCTTTCTTT
TRBD1	TRBV27	.	TRBJ1-4	CASSYTRRQGNEKLFF	TGTGCCAGCAGTTATACCAGGAGACAGGGAAATGAAAAACTGTTTTTT
.	TRBV30	.	TRBJ1-1	CAWSVPLGGYTEAFF	TGTGCCTGGAGTGTCCCCTTGGGGGGCTATACTGAAGCTTTCTTT
TRBD1	TRBV4-2	.	TRBJ1-2	CASSPRQGALLSGGYTF	TGTGCCAGCAGCCCAAGACAGGGGGCCCTTCTGTCCGGTGGCTACACCTTC
.	TRBV6-5	.	TRBJ2-3	CASSPSGDTQYF	TGTGCCAGCAGTCCGTCGGGGGATACGCAGTATTTT
TRBD1	TRBV5-8	.	TRBJ1-5	CASSLGTGTRFNQPQHF	TGTGCCAGCAGCTTGGGGACAGGGACTCGATTCAATCAGCCCCAGCATTTT
TRBD1	TRBV4-2	.	TRBJ1-2	CASSQGGQVRGYTF	TGTGCCAGCAGCCAAGGGGGACAGGTGCGGGGCTACACCTTC
TRBD2	TRBV27	.	TRBJ2-1	CASSPTGTSGSRGEQFF	TGTGCCAGCAGTCCAACCGGGACTAGCGGGAGTAGGGGTGAGCAGTTCTTC
.	TRBV6-5	.	TRBJ2-1	CASSYLNEQFF	TGTGCCAGCAGTTACCTCAATGAGCAGTTCTTC
.	TRBV19	few	TRBJ1-1	CASSGGRGGSVSEAFF	TGTGCCAGTAGTGGTGGGAGGGGGGGCTCTGTAAGTGAAGCTTTCTTT
.	TRBV15	.	TRBJ2-3	CATSRGEGMSADTQYF	TGTGCCACCAGCAGGGGGGAAGGCATGAGTGCAGATACGCAGTATTTT
TRBD2	TRBV6-6	once	TRBJ2-1	CASRILAGEFNEQFF	TGTGCCAGCAGAATACTAGCGGGAGAGTTCAATGAGCAGTTCTTC
TRBD2	TRBV5-4	.	TRBJ2-1	CASSFAGTSGSVGEQFF	TGTGCCAGCAGCTTTGCAGGGACTAGCGGGAGTGTAGGTGAGCAGTTCTTC
.	TRBV7-2	.	TRBJ2-6	CASSLVRVSGANVLTF	TGTGCCAGCAGCTTAGTTCGAGTGAGCGGGGCCAACGTCCTGACTTTC
.	TRBV5-1	few	TRBJ2-3	CASSLGQSTDTQYF	TGCGCCAGCAGCTTGGGACAGAGCACAGATACGCAGTATTTT
.	TRBV28	once	TRBJ1-1	CASSTPGQRITEAFF	TGTGCCAGCAGCACCCCCGGACAGAGGATCACTGAAGCTTTCTTT
.	TRBV5-1	.	TRBJ2-1	CASSMQGSYNEQFF	TGCGCCAGCAGCATGCAGGGCTCCTACAATGAGCAGTTCTTC
TRBD2	TRBV6-1	.	TRBJ2-1	CASSELAGAYNEQFF	TGTGCCAGCAGTGAACTCGCGGGGGCCTACAATGAGCAGTTCTTC
.	TRBV6-1	.	TRBJ1-4	CASSGGEKLFF	TGTGCCAGCAGTGGAGGGGAAAAACTGTTTTTT
TRBD2	TRBV4-1	.	TRBJ2-5	CASSQGTAGGPQETQYF	TGCGCCAGCAGCCAAGGCACGGCGGGAGGGCCGCAAGAGACCCAGTACTTC
.	TRBV6-5	.	TRBJ1-5	CASGPRAPQHF	TGTGCCAGCGGGCCTCGGGCGCCCCAGCATTTT